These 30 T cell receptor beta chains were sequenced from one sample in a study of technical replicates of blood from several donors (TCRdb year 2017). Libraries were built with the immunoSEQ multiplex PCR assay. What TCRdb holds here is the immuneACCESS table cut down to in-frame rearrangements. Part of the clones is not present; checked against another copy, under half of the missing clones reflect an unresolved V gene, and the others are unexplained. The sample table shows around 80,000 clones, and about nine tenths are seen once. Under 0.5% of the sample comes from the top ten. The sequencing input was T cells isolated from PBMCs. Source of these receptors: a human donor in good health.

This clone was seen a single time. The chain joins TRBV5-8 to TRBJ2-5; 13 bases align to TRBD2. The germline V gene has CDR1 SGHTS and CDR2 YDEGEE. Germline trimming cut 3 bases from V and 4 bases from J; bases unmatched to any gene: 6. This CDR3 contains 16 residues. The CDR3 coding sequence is TGTGCCAGCAGCTCAGGACTAGCGGGAGACGGAGAGACCCAGTACTTC. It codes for CASSSGLAGDGETQYF.

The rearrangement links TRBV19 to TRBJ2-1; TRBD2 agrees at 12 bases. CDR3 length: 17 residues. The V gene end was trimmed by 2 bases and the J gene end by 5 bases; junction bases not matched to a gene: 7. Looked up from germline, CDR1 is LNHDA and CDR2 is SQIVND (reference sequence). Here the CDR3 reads CASSIIGLAGIHNEQFF. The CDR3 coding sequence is TGTGCCAGTAGTATAATAGGACTAGCGGGAATCCACAATGAGCAGTTCTTC.

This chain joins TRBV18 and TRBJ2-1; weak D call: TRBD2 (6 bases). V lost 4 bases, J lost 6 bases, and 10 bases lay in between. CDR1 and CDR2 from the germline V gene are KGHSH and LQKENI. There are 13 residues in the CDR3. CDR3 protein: CASSRLVSNEQFF. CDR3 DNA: TGTGCCAGCTCACGACTAGTATCCAATGAGCAGTTCTTC.

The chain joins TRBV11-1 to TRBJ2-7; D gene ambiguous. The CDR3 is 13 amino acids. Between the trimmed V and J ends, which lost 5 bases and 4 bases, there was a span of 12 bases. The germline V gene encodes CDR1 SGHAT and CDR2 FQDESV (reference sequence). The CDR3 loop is CASSPAPGYEQYF. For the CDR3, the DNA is TGTGCCAGCAGCCCCGCCCCGGGTTACGAGCAGTACTTC. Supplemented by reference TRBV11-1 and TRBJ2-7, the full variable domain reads EAEVAQSPRYKITEKSQAVAFWCDPISGHATLYWYRQILGQGPELLVQFQDESVVDDSQLPKDRFSAERLKGVDSTLKIQPAELGDSAMYLCASSPAPGYEQYFGPGTRLTVT.

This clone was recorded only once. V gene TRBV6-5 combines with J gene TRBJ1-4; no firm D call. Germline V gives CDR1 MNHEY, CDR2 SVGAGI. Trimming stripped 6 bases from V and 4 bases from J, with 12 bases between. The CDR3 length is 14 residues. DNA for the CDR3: TGTGCCAGCAGCTCAACCTTTAGTAATGAAAAACTGTTTTTT. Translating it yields CASSSTFSNEKLFF.

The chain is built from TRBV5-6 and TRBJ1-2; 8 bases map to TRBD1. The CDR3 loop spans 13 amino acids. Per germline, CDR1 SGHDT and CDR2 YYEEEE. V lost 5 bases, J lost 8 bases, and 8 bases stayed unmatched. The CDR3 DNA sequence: TGTGCCAGCAGGCCTCCAGGGGGCGAAGGCTACACCTTC. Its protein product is CASRPPGGEGYTF.

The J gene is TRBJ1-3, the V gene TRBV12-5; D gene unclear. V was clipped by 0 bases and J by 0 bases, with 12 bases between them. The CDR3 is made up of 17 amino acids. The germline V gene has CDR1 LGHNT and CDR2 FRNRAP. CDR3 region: CASGLVQILSSGNTIYF. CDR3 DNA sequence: TGTGCTAGTGGTTTGGTACAGATCCTCAGCTCTGGAAACACCATATATTTT.

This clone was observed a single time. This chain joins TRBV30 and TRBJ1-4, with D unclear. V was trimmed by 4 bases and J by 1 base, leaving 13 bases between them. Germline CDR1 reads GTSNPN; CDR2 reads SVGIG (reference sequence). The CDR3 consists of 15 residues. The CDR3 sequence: CAWKFRRGTNEKLFF. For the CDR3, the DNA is TGTGCCTGGAAATTTCGCAGAGGAACTAATGAAAAACTGTTTTTT.

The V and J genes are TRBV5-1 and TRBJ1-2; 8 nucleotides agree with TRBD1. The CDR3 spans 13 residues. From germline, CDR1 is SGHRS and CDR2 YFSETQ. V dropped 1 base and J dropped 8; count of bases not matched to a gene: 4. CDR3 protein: CASSLTGGGGYTF. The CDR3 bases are TGCGCCAGCAGCTTGACAGGGGGAGGCGGCTACACCTTC.

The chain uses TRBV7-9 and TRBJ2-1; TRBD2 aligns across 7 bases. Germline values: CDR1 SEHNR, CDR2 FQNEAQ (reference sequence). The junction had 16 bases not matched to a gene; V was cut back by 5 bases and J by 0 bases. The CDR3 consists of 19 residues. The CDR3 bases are TGTGCCAGCAGCGAGGGTGGGGGTCAACGCGGGAGCTCCTACAATGAGCAGTTCTTC. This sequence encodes CASSEGGGQRGSSYNEQFF.

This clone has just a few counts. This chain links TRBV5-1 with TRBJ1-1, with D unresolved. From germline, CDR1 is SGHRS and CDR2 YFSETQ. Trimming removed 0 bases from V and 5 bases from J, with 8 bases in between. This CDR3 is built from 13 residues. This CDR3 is CASSLERRTEAFF. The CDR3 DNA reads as TGCGCCAGCAGCTTGGAACGTCGGACTGAAGCTTTCTTT.

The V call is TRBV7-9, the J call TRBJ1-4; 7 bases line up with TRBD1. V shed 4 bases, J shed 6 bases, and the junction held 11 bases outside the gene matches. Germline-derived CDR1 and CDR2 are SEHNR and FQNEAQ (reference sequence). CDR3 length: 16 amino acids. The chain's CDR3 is CASSYPRQGGYEKLFF. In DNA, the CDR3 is TGTGCCAGCAGCTACCCACGACAGGGAGGTTATGAAAAACTGTTTTTT.

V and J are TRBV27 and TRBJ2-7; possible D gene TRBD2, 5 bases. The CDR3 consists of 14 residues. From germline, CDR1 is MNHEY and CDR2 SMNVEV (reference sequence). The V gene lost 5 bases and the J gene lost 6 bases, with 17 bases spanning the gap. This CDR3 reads CASSKKGEGPEQYF. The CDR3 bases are TGTGCCAGCAGTAAGAAGGGCGAGGGCCCCGAGCAGTACTTC.

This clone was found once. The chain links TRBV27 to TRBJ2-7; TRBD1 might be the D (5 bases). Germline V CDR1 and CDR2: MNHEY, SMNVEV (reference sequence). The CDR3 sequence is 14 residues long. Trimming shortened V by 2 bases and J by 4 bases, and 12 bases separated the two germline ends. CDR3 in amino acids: CASSLIQGRYEQYF. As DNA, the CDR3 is TGTGCCAGCAGTTTAATTCAGGGTAGATACGAGCAGTACTTC.

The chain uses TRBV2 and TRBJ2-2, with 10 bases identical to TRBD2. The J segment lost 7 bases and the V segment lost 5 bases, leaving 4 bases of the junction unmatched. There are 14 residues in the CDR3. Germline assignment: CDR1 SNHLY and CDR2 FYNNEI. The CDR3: CASSLLAGDGELFF. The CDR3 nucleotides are TGTGCCAGCAGTCTTCTAGCGGGAGACGGGGAGCTGTTTTTT.

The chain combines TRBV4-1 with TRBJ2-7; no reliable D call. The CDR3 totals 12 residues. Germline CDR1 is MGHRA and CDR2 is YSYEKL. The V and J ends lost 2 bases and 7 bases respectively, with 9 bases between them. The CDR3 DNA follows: TGCGCCAGCAGCCAACTCTCCGGGGAGCAGTACTTC. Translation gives CASSQLSGEQYF.

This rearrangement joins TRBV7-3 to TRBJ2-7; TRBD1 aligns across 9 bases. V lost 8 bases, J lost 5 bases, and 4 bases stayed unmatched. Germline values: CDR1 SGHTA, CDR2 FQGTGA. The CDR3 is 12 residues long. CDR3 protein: CASGDRADEQYF. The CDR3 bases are TGTGCCAGCGGGGACAGGGCGGACGAGCAGTACTTC.

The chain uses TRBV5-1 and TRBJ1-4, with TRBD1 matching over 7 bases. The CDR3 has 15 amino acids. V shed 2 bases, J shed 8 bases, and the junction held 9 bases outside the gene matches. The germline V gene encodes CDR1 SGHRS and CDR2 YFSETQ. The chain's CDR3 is CASSLDRDWEEKLFF. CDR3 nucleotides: TGCGCCAGCAGCTTAGACAGGGATTGGGAGGAAAAACTGTTTTTT. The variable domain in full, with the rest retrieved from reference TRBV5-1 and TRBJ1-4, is KAGVTQTPRYLIKTRGQQVTLSCSPISGHRSVSWYQQTPGQGLQFLFEYFSETQRNKGNFPGRFSGRQFSNSRSEMNVSTLELGDSALYLCASSLDRDWEEKLFFGSGTQLSVL.

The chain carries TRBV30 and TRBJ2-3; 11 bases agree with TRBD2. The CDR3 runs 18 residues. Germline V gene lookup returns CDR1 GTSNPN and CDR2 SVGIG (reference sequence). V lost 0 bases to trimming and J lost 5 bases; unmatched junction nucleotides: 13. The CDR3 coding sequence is TGTGCCTGGAGTGTACTAGGTGTAGCGGGAGGGATAGGAGATACGCAGTATTTT. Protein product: CAWSVLGVAGGIGDTQYF.

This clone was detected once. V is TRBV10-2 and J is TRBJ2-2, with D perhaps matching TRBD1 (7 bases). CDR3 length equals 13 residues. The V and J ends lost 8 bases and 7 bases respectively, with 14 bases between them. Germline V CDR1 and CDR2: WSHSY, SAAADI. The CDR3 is CASVQGGIGELFF. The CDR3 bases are TGCGCCAGCGTCCAGGGGGGAATCGGGGAGCTGTTTTTT.

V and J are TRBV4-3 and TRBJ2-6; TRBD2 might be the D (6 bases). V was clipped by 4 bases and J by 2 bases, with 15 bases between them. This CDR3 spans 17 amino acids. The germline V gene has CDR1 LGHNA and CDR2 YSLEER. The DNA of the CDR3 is TGCGCCAGCAGCCTCGAGCGGGTGCGTGCTGGGGCCAACGTCCTGACTTTC. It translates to CASSLERVRAGANVLTF.

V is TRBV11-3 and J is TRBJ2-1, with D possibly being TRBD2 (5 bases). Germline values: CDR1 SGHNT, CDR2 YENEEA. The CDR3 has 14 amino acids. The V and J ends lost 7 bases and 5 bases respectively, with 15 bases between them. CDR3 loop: CASTSWAGNNEQFF. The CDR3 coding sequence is TGTGCCAGCACCTCGTGGGCCGGGAACAATGAGCAGTTCTTC.

This CDR3 reads CAWSVTGRGVMSDTEAFF. The CDR3 coding sequence is TGTGCCTGGAGTGTAACGGGCAGGGGGGTGATGAGCGACACTGAAGCTTTCTTT. The V call is TRBV30, the J call TRBJ1-1; TRBD1 agrees at 7 bases. This CDR3 has 18 amino acids. V gave up 0 bases and J gave up 3 bases; unmatched junction bases: 16. Germline V gene data show CDR1 as GTSNPN and CDR2 as SVGIG (reference sequence).

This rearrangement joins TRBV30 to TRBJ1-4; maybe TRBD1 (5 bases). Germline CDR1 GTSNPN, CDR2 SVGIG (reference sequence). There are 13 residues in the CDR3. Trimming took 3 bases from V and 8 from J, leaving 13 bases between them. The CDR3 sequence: CAWRPRRGEKLFF. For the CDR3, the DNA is TGTGCCTGGAGGCCCCGGCGGGGCGAAAAACTGTTTTTT. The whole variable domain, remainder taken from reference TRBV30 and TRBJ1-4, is SQTIHQWPATLVQPVGSPLSLECTVEGTSNPNLYWYRQAAGRGLQLLFYSVGIGQISSEVPQNLSASRPQDRQFILSSKKLLLSDSGFYLCAWRPRRGEKLFFGSGTQLSVL.

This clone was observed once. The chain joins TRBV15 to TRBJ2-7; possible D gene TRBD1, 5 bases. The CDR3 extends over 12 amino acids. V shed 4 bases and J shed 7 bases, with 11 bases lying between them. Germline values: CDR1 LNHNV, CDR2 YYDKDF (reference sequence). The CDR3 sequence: CATSNHQGEQYF. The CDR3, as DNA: TGTGCCACCAGCAATCATCAGGGTGAGCAGTACTTC.

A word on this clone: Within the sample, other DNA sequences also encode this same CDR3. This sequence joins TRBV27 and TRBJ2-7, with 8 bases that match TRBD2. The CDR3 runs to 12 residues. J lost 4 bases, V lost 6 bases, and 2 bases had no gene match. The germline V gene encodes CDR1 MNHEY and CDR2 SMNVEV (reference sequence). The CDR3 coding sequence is TGTGCCAGCAGCCGGGGGGGGTACGAGCAGTACTTC. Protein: CASSRGGYEQYF.

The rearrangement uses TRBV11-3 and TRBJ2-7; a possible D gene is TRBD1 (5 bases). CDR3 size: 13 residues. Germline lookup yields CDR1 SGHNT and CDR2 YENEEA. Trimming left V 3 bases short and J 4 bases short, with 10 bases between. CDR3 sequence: CASSFSGWYEQYF. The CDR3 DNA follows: TGTGCCAGCAGCTTCTCAGGGTGGTACGAGCAGTACTTC.

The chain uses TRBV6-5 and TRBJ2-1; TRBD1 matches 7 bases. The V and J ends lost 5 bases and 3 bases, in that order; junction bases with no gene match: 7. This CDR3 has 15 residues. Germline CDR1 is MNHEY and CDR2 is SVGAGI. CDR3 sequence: CASSRSQGVYNEQFF. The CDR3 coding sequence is TGTGCCAGCAGTCGATCCCAGGGGGTCTACAATGAGCAGTTCTTC.

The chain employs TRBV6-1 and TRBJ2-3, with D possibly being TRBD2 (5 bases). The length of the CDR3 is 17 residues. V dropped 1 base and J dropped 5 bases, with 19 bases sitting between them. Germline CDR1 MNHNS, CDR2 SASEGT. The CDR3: CASSEVRASRLEDTQYF. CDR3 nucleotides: TGTGCCAGCAGTGAAGTGAGGGCTAGCCGCCTGGAAGATACGCAGTATTTT.

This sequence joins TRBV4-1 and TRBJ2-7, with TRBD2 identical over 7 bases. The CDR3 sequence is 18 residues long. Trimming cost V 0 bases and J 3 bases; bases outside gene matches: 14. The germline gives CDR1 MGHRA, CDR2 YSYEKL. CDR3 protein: CASSQEGTTTWRSYEQYF. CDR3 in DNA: TGCGCCAGCAGCCAAGAAGGGACTACGACATGGCGGAGCTACGAGCAGTACTTC.